This TCR beta chain was sequenced during a study of T cell changes during pregnancy in multiple sclerosis. Clones were read by immunoSEQ multiplex PCR, and TCRdb kept only the in-frame ones, dropping some. The data hold around 36,000 clones, with more than 85% observed a single time. This clone appeared once. Trimming removed 8 bases from V and 3 bases from J, with 17 bases in between. CDR1 and CDR2 from the germline V gene are MNHNY and SVGAGI (reference sequence). This CDR3 has 16 residues. This specimen consisted of CD8+ T cells from peripheral blood mononuclear cells, obtained in the first trimester of pregnancy. The chain links TRBV6-6 to TRBJ1-6; TRBD1 is a possible D gene (5 bases). The TCR originated in a female donor with multiple sclerosis, enrolled in a pregnancy study. CDR3 nucleotides: TGTGCCAGCTTGACCTGGGCGGGGGGCTATAATTCACCCCTCCACTTT. Encoded protein: CASLTWAGGYNSPLHF.